A selection of T cell receptor beta chains follows, all from one sample in a study of shared clonotypes between healthy human individuals. Assay used: immunoSEQ multiplex PCR; TCRdb lists only in-frame clones, some missing. The sample includes around 1.9 million clones, 80% to 95% seen only once; the top ten take more than 1.5%. Sequenced material: naive CD8+ T cells from PBMCs. These receptor sequences come from a man aged 18 to 29 in good health. Some clones in this sample may be carry-over from other donors' samples. Each CDR3 is given with its conserved first and last residue. A D gene is named only where the DNA matches it firmly. For some rows the clone size is stated as once, few or many, or as a class when expanded; others skip it.

CASKDRGLRETQYF TGTGCCAGCAAGGACAGGGGGCTTCGAGAGACCCAGTACTTC TRBJ2-5 NA TRBV28 TRBD1
CASSATGPSYEQYF TGTGCCAGCAGTGCGACAGGGCCCTCCTACGAGCAGTACTTC TRBJ2-7 once TRBV6-1 TRBD1
CASGREIVPGELFF TGTGCCAGCGGAAGGGAGATTGTTCCTGGGGAGCTGTTTTTT TRBJ2-2 once TRBV6-1 NA
CASSTNLREYEQYF TGTGCCAGCAGTACCAACCTCAGGGAGTACGAGCAGTACTTC TRBJ2-7 once TRBV27 NA
CASGHGMGTEAFF TGTGCCAGTGGACATGGCATGGGGACTGAAGCTTTCTTT TRBJ1-1 NA TRBV19 NA
CASSIGQGPWDYGYTF TGTGCCAGCAGCATCGGACAGGGGCCTTGGGACTATGGCTACACCTTC TRBJ1-2 NA TRBV21-1 NA
CASSYVGSSAEAFF TGTGCCAGCAGTTACGTAGGGTCGTCGGCTGAAGCTTTCTTT TRBJ1-1 once TRBV27 NA
CASSVATGTEAFF TGTGCCAGCAGCGTAGCTACGGGGACTGAAGCTTTCTTT TRBJ1-1 NA TRBV9 NA
CASSVRGGQSSYNEQFF TGTGCCAGCAGCGTGAGGGGCGGGCAGAGCTCCTACAATGAGCAGTTCTTC TRBJ2-1 NA TRBV9 NA
CATSREQVGRARYNEQFF TGTGCCACCAGCAGAGAACAGGTGGGGCGGGCCAGGTACAATGAGCAGTTCTTC TRBJ2-1 NA TRBV15 NA
CASSLVSLQEDGYTF TGTGCCAGCAGCTTAGTAAGTCTTCAGGAAGATGGCTACACCTTC TRBJ1-2 NA TRBV7-2 NA
CASSPKGVAYEQYF TGTGCCAGCAGCCCGAAAGGGGTGGCCTACGAGCAGTACTTC TRBJ2-7 few TRBV9 NA
CASSLASGANVLTF TGTGCCAGCAGTTTGGCCTCTGGGGCCAACGTCCTGACTTTC TRBJ2-6 NA TRBV28 NA
CASQARIAAYEQYF TGTGCGTCTCAAGCGAGAATAGCTGCATACGAGCAGTACTTC TRBJ2-7 NA TRBV7-6 NA
CASSQGTGDNEQFF TGCGCCAGCAGCCAAGGGACAGGGGACAATGAGCAGTTCTTC TRBJ2-1 NA TRBV4-1 TRBD1
CASSPTGGRLPYEQYF TGTGCCAGCAGCCCCACGGGAGGCAGGCTCCCTTACGAGCAGTACTTC TRBJ2-7 NA TRBV9 TRBD2
CASSFSSGRPNEKLFF TGTGCCAGCAGTTTTTCTTCAGGTCGTCCTAATGAAAAACTGTTTTTT TRBJ1-4 NA TRBV28 NA
CSVVLNTDTQYF TGCAGCGTTGTTCTGAACACAGATACGCAGTATTTT TRBJ2-3 NA TRBV29-1 NA
CASSVGSSISYEQYF TGTGCCAGCAGCGTAGGGAGTAGCATCTCCTACGAGCAGTACTTC TRBJ2-7 once TRBV9 NA
CASSFGVHYEQYF TGTGCCAGCAGCTTCGGGGTGCACTACGAGCAGTACTTC TRBJ2-7 NA TRBV5-6 NA
CASSQTHVGEENEQFF TGTGCCAGCAGCCAGACGCACGTGGGAGAGGAGAATGAGCAGTTCTTC TRBJ2-1 NA TRBV4-2 NA
CATTDRAYQPQHF TGTGCCACAACGGACAGGGCCTATCAGCCCCAGCATTTT TRBJ1-5 NA TRBV19 TRBD1
CASSNGRGLEQYF TGTGCCAGCAGCAACGGGCGGGGGCTAGAGCAGTACTTC TRBJ2-7 NA TRBV6-6 NA
CSVVPGNYGYTF TGCAGCGTTGTACCCGGCAACTATGGCTACACCTTC TRBJ1-2 NA TRBV29-1 NA
CASRTSGSGTGELFF TGTGCCAGCAGGACTAGCGGGAGTGGGACCGGGGAGCTGTTTTTT TRBJ2-2 NA TRBV4-2 TRBD2
CASSLRALLGWSTDTQYF TGTGCCAGCAGCTTAAGGGCCCTTCTAGGATGGAGCACAGATACGCAGTATTTT TRBJ2-3 NA TRBV7-9 NA
CASSSPLYEMGTDTQYF TGTGCCAGCAGCTCTCCCCTCTACGAGATGGGGACAGATACGCAGTATTTT TRBJ2-3 NA TRBV5-6 NA
CASSLARDRPFNEQFF TGCGCCAGCAGCTTGGCCCGGGACAGGCCATTCAATGAGCAGTTCTTC TRBJ2-1 once TRBV5-1 TRBD1
CASSELTGSTGAFF TGTGCCAGCAGTGAATTGACAGGGAGTACTGGGGCTTTCTTT TRBJ1-1 NA TRBV6-1 TRBD1
CASSLAVGGVYEQYF TGTGCCAGCAGCTTAGCGGTGGGAGGGGTCTACGAGCAGTACTTC TRBJ2-7 NA TRBV7-9 TRBD2
CASSEWGTDMNTEAFF TGTGCCAGCAGTGAATGGGGGACAGACATGAACACTGAAGCTTTCTTT TRBJ1-1 NA TRBV25-1 TRBD1
CASSRRLAGGLQETQYF TGCGCCAGCAGCCGCCGACTAGCGGGAGGCCTCCAAGAGACCCAGTACTTC TRBJ2-5 NA TRBV10-2 TRBD2
CASSLSRAGGGEQYF TGTGCCAGCAGTTTATCGCGGGCAGGGGGCGGCGAGCAGTACTTC TRBJ2-7 NA TRBV27 TRBD1
CASLGTGPEQYF TGTGCCAGTCTCGGGACAGGCCCCGAGCAGTACTTC TRBJ2-7 NA TRBV6-1 TRBD1
CASSSSTGLNTGELFF TGTGCCAGCAGCTCCTCGACAGGGTTAAACACCGGGGAGCTGTTTTTT TRBJ2-2 NA TRBV7-9 TRBD1
CASSLWASSYNEQFF TGTGCCAGCAGTTTGTGGGCTAGCTCCTACAATGAGCAGTTCTTC TRBJ2-1 NA TRBV27 NA
CASSKDIGGETQYF TGTGCCAGCAGTAAGGACATCGGGGGCGAGACCCAGTACTTC TRBJ2-5 NA TRBV27 NA
CASSLARDQPQHF TGTGCCAGCAGCTTAGCGAGGGATCAGCCCCAGCATTTT TRBJ1-5 NA TRBV7-6 NA
CASSSWTGGDEQYF TGTGCCAGCAGTTCGTGGACAGGGGGAGACGAGCAGTACTTC TRBJ2-7 once TRBV27 TRBD1
CASRRDNYGYTF TGTGCCAGCAGGAGGGACAACTATGGCTACACCTTC TRBJ1-2 NA TRBV2 NA
CASSRATRGNKGNEQFF TGTGCCAGCAGCCGCGCGACTCGCGGTAATAAGGGAAATGAGCAGTTCTTC TRBJ2-1 NA TRBV4-2 NA
CASSRQGFNYGYTF TGTGCCAGCAGCCGACAAGGATTTAACTATGGCTACACCTTC TRBJ1-2 NA TRBV28 NA
CSAGYGTSGRAGSYEQYF TGCAGCGCTGGGTACGGGACTAGCGGGAGGGCCGGCTCCTACGAGCAGTACTTC TRBJ2-7 NA TRBV29-1 TRBD2
CASSLTGFSNQPQHF TGTGCCAGCAGCCTGACAGGGTTCAGCAATCAGCCCCAGCATTTT TRBJ1-5 NA TRBV7-9 TRBD1
CASSETGTGNTIYF TGTGCCAGCAGCGAGACAGGCACTGGAAACACCATATATTTT TRBJ1-3 NA TRBV28 NA
CASGNGGPTNF TGTGCCAGCGGCAACGGGGGGCCCACCAACTTC TRBJ2-5 NA TRBV6-6 NA
CASSLTGSGNTEAFF TGTGCCAGTAGTCTTACCGGGTCGGGGAACACTGAAGCTTTCTTT TRBJ1-1 NA TRBV19 NA
CASSMVRMNTEAFF TGTGCCAGCTCAATGGTTCGAATGAACACTGAAGCTTTCTTT TRBJ1-1 NA TRBV6-1 NA
CASSPHRRGEQYF TGTGCCAGCAGTCCTCATAGGAGGGGCGAGCAGTACTTC TRBJ2-7 NA TRBV6-5 NA
CASSSRTGSTGANVLTF TGTGCCAGCAGTTCCCGGACAGGGAGCACTGGGGCCAACGTCCTGACTTTC TRBJ2-6 NA TRBV28 TRBD1